The 2 T cell receptor beta chains listed next were all sequenced from one sample in a study of PD-1 blockade in classical Hodgkin lymphoma. Time point denoted: cycle 4 day 1 (C4D1), after 5 to 7 weeks of nivolumab. All patients experienced relapse after autologous stem cell transplantation, and brentuximab vedotin exposure was variable. Profiling relied on immunoSEQ multiplex PCR, and the TCRdb table lists in-frame clones only, not all of them. The table lists tens of thousands of clones, about 89% of them singletons. Here the sequenced sample was peripheral blood mononuclear cells (PBMCs), taken before the fourth cycle of nivolumab. These receptors came from a human donor with classical Hodgkin lymphoma.

The chain uses TRBV21-1 and TRBJ2-7; the D call TRBD1 from the table was never checked on the DNA. TRBV21-1 corresponds to a pseudogene. The CDR3 loop spans 17 amino acids. The CDR3 nucleotides are TGTGCCAGCAGCAAAGCGGGGACAGGGCGTAATTGTTACGAGCAGTACTTC. Amino acid sequence: CASSKAGTGRNCYEQYF.

This clone occurred a few times. The rearrangement links TRBV30 to TRBJ2-7, with D perhaps given as TRBD1 or TRBD2 (5 bases each). Germline-derived CDR1 and CDR2 are GTSNPN and SVGIG (reference sequence). The CDR3 sequence is 16 residues long. Between the trimmed V and J ends, which lost 1 base and 7 bases, there was a span of 23 bases. The CDR3 sequence: CAWSALPRGAPGEQYF. DNA for the CDR3: TGTGCCTGGAGTGCCCTCCCTAGAGGGGCCCCGGGAGAGCAGTACTTC.